These T cell receptor beta chains were read from a single sample in a study of blood T cell repertoires in COVID-19. Produced via immunoSEQ multiplex PCR; TCRdb's table is partial and in-frame only. The table lists 200,000 to 250,000 clones, over 70% of them singletons. Source material: PBMCs or T cells enriched from blood (not recorded which). The receptors here all came from a woman aged 30 to 39 who had been exposed to COVID-19. The CDR3 runs from the conserved cysteine through the conserved F or W. D genes are given only for firm matches. Where a row states a size, it is once, few, many or the class of an expanded clone; other rows omit it.

D gene | J gene | V gene | clone size | CDR3 DNA | CDR3 protein
TRBD1 | TRBJ1-1 | TRBV28 | - | TGTGCCAGCATTGGGGACAGAATGAACACTGAAGCTTTCTTT | CASIGDRMNTEAFF
- | TRBJ2-2 | TRBV19 | - | TGTGCCAGTAGTATAGAGGCACCTGCCACCGGGGAGCTGTTTTTT | CASSIEAPATGELFF
TRBD1 | TRBJ1-4 | TRBV5-1 | - | TGCGCCAGCAGCTTGGAGGGACAGGGGGCGATTTTTGAAAAACTGTTTTTT | CASSLEGQGAIFEKLFF
TRBD2 | TRBJ2-1 | TRBV4-1 | - | TGCGCCAGCAGCCAAGAACCTACGGGAGGTACGTACAATGAGCAGTTCTTC | CASSQEPTGGTYNEQFF
TRBD2 | TRBJ2-1 | TRBV10-1 | - | TGCGCCAGCAGTGTGCCGGGAGGGTACCCTGGGTTCTTC | CASSVPGGYPGFF
TRBD1 | TRBJ2-7 | TRBV7-9 | - | TGTGCCAGCAGCTCAATCGGGACAGGGGGTTTCCACGAGCAGTACTTC | CASSSIGTGGFHEQYF
TRBD2 | TRBJ2-3 | TRBV28 | - | TGTGCCAGCAGTCAGGGACTAGCGTTAGATACGCAGTATTTT | CASSQGLALDTQYF
- | TRBJ2-7 | TRBV6-1 | - | TGTGCCAGCAGTGAATTCCACGGTCCCTACGAGCAGTACTTC | CASSEFHGPYEQYF
TRBD1 | TRBJ1-2 | TRBV27 | - | TGTGCCAGCAGGGGACAGGGTCGTGGCTACACCTTC | CASRGQGRGYTF
- | TRBJ1-5 | TRBV4-1 | - | TGCGCCAGCAGCCAAGGAGAGGGCGGTAAGCCCCAGCATTTT | CASSQGEGGKPQHF
TRBD1 | TRBJ1-4 | TRBV27 | - | TGTGCCAGCTTCCCTTTGACAGGGCAAAGTGAAAAACTGTTTTTT | CASFPLTGQSEKLFF
TRBD2 | TRBJ2-1 | TRBV19 | - | TGTGCCAGTAGTATAGCTAAGACTAGCGGGGACAATGAGCAGTTCTTC | CASSIAKTSGDNEQFF
- | TRBJ1-6 | TRBV10-3 | - | TGTGCCATCAGTGAGAGGACATTAGCCGATTCACCCCTCCACTTT | CAISERTLADSPLHF
TRBD1 | TRBJ1-5 | TRBV4-1 | - | TGCGCCAGCAGCCAAAAAAAAGCGGGAGGTACAGGGGATGGGAGCAATCAGCCCCAGCATTTT | CASSQKKAGGTGDGSNQPQHF
TRBD1 | TRBJ1-1 | TRBV27 | - | TGTGCCAGCAGATGGACAGGGTCAGGCACTGAAGCTTTCTTT | CASRWTGSGTEAFF
TRBD2 | TRBJ2-2 | TRBV5-3 | - | TGTGCCAGAAGCTTGGGGACTAGTATAACCGGGGAGCTGTTTTTT | CARSLGTSITGELFF
TRBD1 | TRBJ2-7 | TRBV2 | - | TGTGCCAGCACACGGGACAGGGATTACGAGCAGTACTTC | CASTRDRDYEQYF
- | TRBJ2-1 | TRBV9 | - | TGTGCCAGCAGCGTAGATGCTCTAGCCTACAATGAGCAGTTCTTC | CASSVDALAYNEQFF
- | TRBJ1-2 | TRBV6-5 | - | TGTGCCAGCAGCCCGAGACAGAGACGGAACTATGGCTACACCTTC | CASSPRQRRNYGYTF
TRBD1 | TRBJ2-2 | TRBV10-2 | - | TGCGCCAGCAGTGGGGACAGGGGGAACACCGGGGAGCTGTTTTTT | CASSGDRGNTGELFF
TRBD2 | TRBJ2-5 | TRBV28 | - | TGTGCCAGCAGTACCGGGACTAGCGGCCAAGAGACCCAGTACTTC | CASSTGTSGQETQYF
TRBD1 | TRBJ2-7 | TRBV10-2 | - | TGCGCCAGCAGTGAGTTCGGGCAGGGGGCCTACGAGCAGTACTTC | CASSEFGQGAYEQYF
TRBD1 | TRBJ2-1 | TRBV4-1 | - | TGCGCCAGCAGCTCGGGACAGGGGATGTACAATGAGCAGTTCTTC | CASSSGQGMYNEQFF
- | TRBJ2-5 | TRBV5-1 | - | TGCGCCAGCAGCTTGGAGTTAGGGGGTGAGACCCAGTACTTC | CASSLELGGETQYF
TRBD1 | TRBJ2-5 | TRBV5-1 | - | TGCGCCAGCAGCTTGGAACAGGGGTTTGGGACCCAGTACTTC | CASSLEQGFGTQYF
- | TRBJ2-1 | TRBV5-1 | - | TGCGCCAGCAGCTTGGCGGGATCCTACAATGAGCAGTTCTTC | CASSLAGSYNEQFF
TRBD1 | TRBJ1-5 | TRBV15 | - | TGTGCCACCAGCATAAGGGGGCGGAATCAGCCCCAGCATTTT | CATSIRGRNQPQHF
- | TRBJ1-3 | TRBV2 | - | TGTGCCAGCAGCAATTCTCCCCCGGGGGGCGAAAACACCATATATTTT | CASSNSPPGGENTIYF
TRBD2 | TRBJ2-2 | TRBV9 | - | TGTGCCAGCAGCGTAACCGCACTAGCGTTGGGGAACACCGGGGAGCTGTTTTTT | CASSVTALALGNTGELFF
- | TRBJ1-5 | TRBV4-1 | - | TGCGCCAGCAGCCGTTCGCAGGGGAGTCAGCCCCAGCATTTT | CASSRSQGSQPQHF
- | TRBJ1-4 | TRBV4-1 | - | TGCGCCAGCAGCCAAGATTTGGGGCTAAATGAAAAACTGTTTTTT | CASSQDLGLNEKLFF
TRBD1 | TRBJ2-7 | TRBV5-1 | - | TGCGCCAGCAGCTTGCCGGGACAGGGAATCGAGCAGTACTTC | CASSLPGQGIEQYF
TRBD2 | TRBJ2-2 | TRBV4-1 | few | TGCGCCAGCAGCCAAGAAACGGCGGGAGTCTTCGACAGGAACACCGGGGAGCTGTTTTTT | CASSQETAGVFDRNTGELFF
TRBD2 | TRBJ2-1 | TRBV2 | - | TGTGCCAGCAGTGGCCTAGCGGCTTACAATGAGCAGTTCTTC | CASSGLAAYNEQFF
- | TRBJ2-5 | TRBV2 | - | TGTGCGGAGCGGATACAAGAGACCCAGTACTTC | CAERIQETQYF